The 10 T cell receptor beta chains below come from one sample, sequenced in a study of shared clonotypes between healthy human individuals. As defined, naive CD8 cells were CD45RO-negative and positively selected for CCR7, with terminally differentiated effector memory CD45RA+ cells excluded. The assay was immunoSEQ multiplex PCR, and TCRdb's table has in-frame clones only and misses some. The sample records about 590,000 clones, 95% to 96% being singletons. Sample: naive CD8+ T cells sorted from blood. These receptors came from a woman in her twenties or thirties in good health.

J is TRBJ2-1 and V is TRBV27; either TRBD1 or TRBD2 may supply D (5 bases each). Germline V gene sequence: CDR1 MNHEY, CDR2 SMNVEV (reference sequence). Trimming removed 6 bases from V and 4 bases from J, with 16 bases in between. The CDR3 has 15 residues. The CDR3 loop is CASSPMGEIYNEQFF. Here the CDR3 DNA reads TGTGCCAGCAGCCCGATGGGGGAGATATACAATGAGCAGTTCTTC.

The chain joins TRBV27 to TRBJ2-1; TRBD2 aligns across 8 bases. J gave up 0 bases and V 6 bases, and 4 bases lay outside the gene matches. Germline CDR1 and CDR2: MNHEY and SMNVEV (reference sequence). The CDR3 covers 15 residues. The CDR3 nucleotides read TGTGCCAGCAGGGGGGGACTAGACTCCTACAATGAGCAGTTCTTC. Its translation is CASRGGLDSYNEQFF.

This chain uses TRBV6-1 with TRBJ2-5; D is ambiguous. Trimming removed 2 bases from V and 2 bases from J, with 15 bases in between. The germline CDR1 and CDR2 sequences are MNHNS and SASEGT. This CDR3 is 16 amino acids long. The CDR3 reads CASSEMSLLEQETQYF. CDR3 DNA: TGTGCCAGCAGTGAAATGAGTCTACTTGAGCAAGAGACCCAGTACTTC.

This chain joins TRBV19 and TRBJ1-4, with D tentatively TRBD1 (6 bases). The germline V and J ends were trimmed by 5 bases and 6 bases, with 16 bases remaining between them. CDR3 length: 15 residues. Germline lookup yields CDR1 LNHDA and CDR2 SQIVND (reference sequence). Written as DNA, the CDR3 is TGTGCCAGTAGTGGGGCCTGGGGGCGGGATGAAAAACTGTTTTTT. Translation: CASSGAWGRDEKLFF.

The chain recombines TRBV7-2 with TRBJ2-1, with D tentatively TRBD2 (5 bases). CDR3 length equals 17 residues. Germline CDR1 and CDR2: SGHTA and FQGNSA. V was trimmed by 0 bases and J by 4 bases, leaving 16 bases between them. The DNA for the CDR3 is TGTGCCAGCAGCTTAGCGCTCGTCCTCGGGGTTTACAATGAGCAGTTCTTC. Translating gives CASSLALVLGVYNEQFF.

The J gene is TRBJ2-1, the V gene TRBV29-1; D remains ambiguous. Looked up from germline, CDR1 is SQVTM and CDR2 is ANQGSEA. V was trimmed by 7 bases and J by 4 bases, leaving 8 bases between them. This CDR3 contains 11 residues. The CDR3 spells CSAVGYNEQFF. CDR3 nucleotides: TGCAGCGCCGTGGGGTACAATGAGCAGTTCTTC.

The chain employs TRBV5-1 and TRBJ2-7; a possible D gene is TRBD1 (6 bases). Deletions cut 3 bases from V and 7 bases from J, with 8 bases between. This CDR3 comprises 11 residues. Looked up from germline, CDR1 is SGHRS and CDR2 is YFSETQ. This CDR3 is CASSYGTEQYF. CDR3 nucleotides: TGCGCCAGCAGCTATGGGACAGAGCAGTACTTC.

Only one count was recorded for this clone. The chain is built from TRBV5-1 and TRBJ2-3, with D uncertain. The CDR3 length is 17 residues. Germline V gene lookup returns CDR1 SGHRS and CDR2 YFSETQ. Trimming took off 1 base at V and 4 bases at J, with 19 bases between the two ends. The CDR3 here is CASSLYGSSSSADTQYF. The CDR3 region has the DNA TGCGCCAGCAGCTTGTACGGCTCTTCATCTTCCGCAGATACGCAGTATTTT.

V usage is TRBV5-1 and J usage is TRBJ2-1; 9 bases line up with TRBD2. From germline, CDR1 is SGHRS and CDR2 YFSETQ. V gave up 7 bases and J gave up 8 bases; unmatched junction bases: 19. The CDR3 consists of 17 residues. CDR3 protein: CASGPRAVASGTYEQFF. The CDR3 DNA is TGCGCCAGCGGTCCTCGGGCTGTCGCTAGCGGGACGTATGAGCAGTTCTTC.

This clone has just a few counts. The J gene is TRBJ1-2, the V gene TRBV28, with D uncertain. The length of the CDR3 is 13 residues. V lost 5 bases and J lost 5, with 12 bases in between. Germline V gene lookup returns CDR1 MDHEN and CDR2 SYDVKM. The CDR3 here is CASSRDTGYGYTF. The DNA for the CDR3 is TGTGCCAGCAGTAGAGACACGGGGTATGGCTACACCTTC.